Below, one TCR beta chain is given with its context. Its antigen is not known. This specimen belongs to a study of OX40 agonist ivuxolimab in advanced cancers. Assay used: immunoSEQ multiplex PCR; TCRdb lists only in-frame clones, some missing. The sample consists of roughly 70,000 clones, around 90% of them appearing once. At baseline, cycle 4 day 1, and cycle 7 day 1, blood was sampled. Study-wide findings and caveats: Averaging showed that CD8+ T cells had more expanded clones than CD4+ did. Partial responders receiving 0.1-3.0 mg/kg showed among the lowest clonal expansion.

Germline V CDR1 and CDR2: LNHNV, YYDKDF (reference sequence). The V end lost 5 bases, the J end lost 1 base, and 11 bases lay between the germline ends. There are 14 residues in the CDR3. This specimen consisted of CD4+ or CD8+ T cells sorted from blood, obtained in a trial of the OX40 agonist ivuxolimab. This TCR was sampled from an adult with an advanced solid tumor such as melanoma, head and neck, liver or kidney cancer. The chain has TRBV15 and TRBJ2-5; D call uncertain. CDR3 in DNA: TGTGCCACCAGCCGCTGGGCCTCCCAAGAGACCCAGTACTTC. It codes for CATSRWASQETQYF. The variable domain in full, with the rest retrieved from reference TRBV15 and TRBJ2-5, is DAMVIQNPRYQVTQFGKPVTLSCSQTLNHNVMYWYQQKSSQAPKLLFHYYDKDFNNEADTPDNFQSRRPNTSFCFLDIRSPGLGDTAMYLCATSRWASQETQYFGPGTRLLVL.